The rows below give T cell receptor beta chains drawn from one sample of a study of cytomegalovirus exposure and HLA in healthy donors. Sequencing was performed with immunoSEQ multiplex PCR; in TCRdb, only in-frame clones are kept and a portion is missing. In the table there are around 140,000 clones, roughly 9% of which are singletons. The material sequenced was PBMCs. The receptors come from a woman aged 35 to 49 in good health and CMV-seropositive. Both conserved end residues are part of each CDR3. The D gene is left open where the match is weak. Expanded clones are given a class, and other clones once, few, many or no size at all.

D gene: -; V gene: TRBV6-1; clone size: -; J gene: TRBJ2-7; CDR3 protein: CASRPSGSVGEQYF; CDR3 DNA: TGTGCCAGCAGGCCGTCCGGGTCCGTAGGTGAGCAGTACTTC
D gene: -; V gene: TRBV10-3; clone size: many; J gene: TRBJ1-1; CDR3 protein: CAISDSLNTEAFF; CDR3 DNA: TGTGCCATCAGTGACAGTCTGAACACTGAAGCTTTCTTT
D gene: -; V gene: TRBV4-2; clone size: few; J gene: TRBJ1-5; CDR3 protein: CASSQDQLGGGQPQHF; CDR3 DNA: TGTGCCAGCAGCCAAGATCAGTTAGGGGGTGGGCAGCCCCAGCATTTT
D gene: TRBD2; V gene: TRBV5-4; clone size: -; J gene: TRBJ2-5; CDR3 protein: CASSSGLAETQYF; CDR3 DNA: TGTGCCAGCAGTTCGGGACTAGCTGAGACCCAGTACTTC
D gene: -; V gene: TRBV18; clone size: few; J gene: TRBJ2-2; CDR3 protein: CASSDGAGNTGELFF; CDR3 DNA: TGTGCCAGCTCGGATGGGGCGGGAAACACCGGGGAGCTGTTTTTT
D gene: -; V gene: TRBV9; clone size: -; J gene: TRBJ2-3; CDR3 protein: CASSVGVKTSTDTQYF; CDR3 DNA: TGTGCCAGCAGCGTCGGGGTTAAAACTAGCACAGATACGCAGTATTTT
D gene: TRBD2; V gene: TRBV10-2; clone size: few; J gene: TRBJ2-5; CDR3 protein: CASSGLAGGLETQYF; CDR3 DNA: TGCGCCAGCAGTGGGCTAGCGGGGGGGTTGGAGACCCAGTACTTC
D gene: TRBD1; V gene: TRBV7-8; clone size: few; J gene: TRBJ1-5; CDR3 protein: CASSFSGGDQPQHF; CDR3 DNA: TGTGCCAGCAGCTTTTCAGGGGGCGATCAGCCCCAGCATTTT
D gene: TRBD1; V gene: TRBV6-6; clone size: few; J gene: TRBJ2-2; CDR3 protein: CASSRTGGNTGELFF; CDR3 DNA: TGTGCCAGCAGCAGGACAGGTGGTAACACCGGGGAGCTGTTTTTT
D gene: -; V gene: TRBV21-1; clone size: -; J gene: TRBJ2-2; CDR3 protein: CASSDDRIEWNTGELFF; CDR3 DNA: TGTGCCAGCAGCGACGACAGAATTGAATGGAACACCGGGGAGCTGTTTTTT
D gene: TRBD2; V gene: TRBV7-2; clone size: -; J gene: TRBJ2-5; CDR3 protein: CASSSDLAGGRRETQYF; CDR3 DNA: TGTGCCAGCAGCTCCGATCTAGCGGGGGGCCGGAGGGAGACCCAGTACTTC
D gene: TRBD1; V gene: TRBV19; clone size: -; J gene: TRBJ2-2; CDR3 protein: CASSTGTGGMDTGELFF; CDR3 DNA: TGTGCCAGTAGCACCGGGACAGGGGGTATGGACACCGGGGAGCTGTTTTTT
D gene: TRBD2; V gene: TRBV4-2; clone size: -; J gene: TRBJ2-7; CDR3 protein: CASSHRGTSGVFFDEQYF; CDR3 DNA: TGTGCCAGCAGCCATAGGGGGACTAGCGGGGTTTTTTTCGACGAGCAGTACTTC
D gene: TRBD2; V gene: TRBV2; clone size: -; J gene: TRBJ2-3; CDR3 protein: CASSGLDDTQYF; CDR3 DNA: TGTGCCAGTTCCGGACTAGACGATACGCAGTATTTT
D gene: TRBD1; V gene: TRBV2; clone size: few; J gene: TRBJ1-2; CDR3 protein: CASSDTGGAGYTF; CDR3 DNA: TGTGCCAGCAGTGATACAGGGGGCGCAGGCTACACCTTC
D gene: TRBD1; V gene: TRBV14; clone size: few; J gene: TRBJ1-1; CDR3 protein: CASSLRTGRNTEAFF; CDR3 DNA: TGTGCCAGCAGCCTCCGGACAGGACGGAACACTGAAGCTTTCTTT
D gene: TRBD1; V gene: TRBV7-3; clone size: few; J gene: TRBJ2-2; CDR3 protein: CASSIQGGTGELFF; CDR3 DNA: TGTGCCAGCAGCATACAGGGGGGCACCGGGGAGCTGTTTTTT
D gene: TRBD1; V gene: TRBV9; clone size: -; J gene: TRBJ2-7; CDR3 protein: CASSPRQGIYEQYF; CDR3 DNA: TGTGCCAGCAGCCCCCGACAGGGGATCTACGAGCAGTACTTC
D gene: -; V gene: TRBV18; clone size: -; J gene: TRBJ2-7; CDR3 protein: CASSTIRDKSSYEQYF; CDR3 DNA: TGTGCCAGCTCAACCATTCGGGACAAGAGCTCCTACGAGCAGTACTTC
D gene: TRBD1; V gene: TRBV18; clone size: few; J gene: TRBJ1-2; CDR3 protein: CASSALQGEGLANYGYTF; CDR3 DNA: TGTGCCAGCTCAGCTTTACAGGGGGAAGGCCTTGCTAACTATGGCTACACCTTC
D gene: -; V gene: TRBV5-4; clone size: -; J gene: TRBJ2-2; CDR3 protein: CASSFAVGDTGELFF; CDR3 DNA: TGTGCCAGCAGCTTCGCGGTAGGGGACACCGGGGAGCTGTTTTTT
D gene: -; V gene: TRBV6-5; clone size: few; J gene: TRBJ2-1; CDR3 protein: CASSYGGASYNEQFF; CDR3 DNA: TGTGCCAGCAGTTACGGGGGGGCCTCCTACAATGAGCAGTTCTTC
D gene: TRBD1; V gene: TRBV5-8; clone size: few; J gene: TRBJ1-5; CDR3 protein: CASSPRDRGRDQPQHF; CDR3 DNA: TGTGCCAGCAGCCCCCGGGACAGGGGGAGGGATCAGCCCCAGCATTTT
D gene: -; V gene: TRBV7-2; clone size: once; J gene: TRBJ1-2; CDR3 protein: CASSLGVTANYGYTF; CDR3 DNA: TGTGCCAGCAGCTTAGGGGTGACAGCTAACTATGGCTACACCTTC
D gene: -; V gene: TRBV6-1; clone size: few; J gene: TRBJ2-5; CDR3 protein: CASSQGGGSETQYF; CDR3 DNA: TGTGCCAGCAGTCAAGGGGGGGGCTCGGAGACCCAGTACTTC
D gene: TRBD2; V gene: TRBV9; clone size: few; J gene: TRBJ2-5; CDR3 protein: CASSVVGGGPQETQYF; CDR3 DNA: TGTGCCAGCAGCGTAGTTGGCGGGGGGCCCCAAGAGACCCAGTACTTC
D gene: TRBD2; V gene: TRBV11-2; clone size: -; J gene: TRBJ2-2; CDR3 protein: CASSPLAGTGVGELFF; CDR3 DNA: TGTGCCAGCAGCCCCCTAGCGGGGACCGGGGTAGGGGAGCTGTTTTTT
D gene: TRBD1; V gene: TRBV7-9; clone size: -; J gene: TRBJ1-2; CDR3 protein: CASSLEGQGRGYTF; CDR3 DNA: TGTGCCAGCAGCCTAGAGGGACAGGGTCGTGGCTACACCTTC
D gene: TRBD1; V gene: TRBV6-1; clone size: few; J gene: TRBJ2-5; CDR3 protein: CASSLTGGGQETQYF; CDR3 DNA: TGTGCCAGCAGTTTGACAGGGGGCGGCCAAGAGACCCAGTACTTC